Shown below are 8 T cell receptor beta chains from a single sample sequenced in a study of a mutant IDH1 vaccine in newly diagnosed glioma. Stated time point: week 11, during vaccination. Vaccination comprised doses that each held 300 ug of mutant IDH1 20-mer peptide, plus topical imiquimod. For these receptors, no antigen is known. Generated by immunoSEQ multiplex PCR, the TCRdb table keeps only in-frame clones and is missing some. The table has roughly 120,000 clones, around 80% seen once. Sequenced here: PBMCs, sampled from a glioma patient whose treatment included an IDH1 peptide vaccine. The receptors stem from a middle-aged man with glioma.

The rearrangement links TRBV11-2 to TRBJ2-1, with TRBD2 matching over 11 bases. The CDR3 length is 17 residues. The J segment lost 0 bases and the V segment lost 5 bases, leaving 6 bases of the junction unmatched. CDR1 is SGHAT and CDR2 is FQNNGV in the germline V gene. In nucleotides, the CDR3 is TGTGCCAGCAGCCCTAGACTAGCGGGGAGCTCCTACAATGAGCAGTTCTTC. This gives the protein CASSPRLAGSSYNEQFF. Drawing the rest from reference TRBV11-2 and TRBJ2-1, the complete variable domain is EAGVAQSPRYKIIEKRQSVAFWCNPISGHATLYWYQQILGQGPKLLIQFQNNGVVDDSQLPKDRFSAERLKGVDSTLKIQPAKLEDSAVYLCASSPRLAGSSYNEQFFGPGTRLTVL.

The V and J genes are TRBV5-1 and TRBJ1-4, with D unresolved. With 5 bases removed from V and 2 bases from J, the gap between germline ends came to 19 bases. From germline, CDR1 is SGHRS and CDR2 YFSETQ. This CDR3 contains 17 residues. CDR3 sequence (DNA): TGCGCCAGCAGGGGTGGCGTACTCTCTACGACTAATGAAAAACTGTTTTTT. This gives the protein CASRGGVLSTTNEKLFF.

The chain recombines TRBV9 with TRBJ2-3; 7 bases fit TRBD2. V shed 4 bases, J shed 2 bases, and the junction held 13 bases outside the gene matches. The CDR3 contains 17 residues. Germline V gene data show CDR1 as SGDLS and CDR2 as YYNGEE. The CDR3 reads CASSPGGLAPFTDTQYF. DNA for the CDR3: TGTGCCAGCAGCCCGGGAGGTCTAGCTCCTTTCACAGATACGCAGTATTTT.

This clone occurred once. The chain uses TRBV14 and TRBJ1-2, with D perhaps matching TRBD1 (5 bases). CDR3 length: 15 residues. Germline CDR1 and CDR2: SGHDN and FVKESK. With 3 bases removed from V and 8 bases from J, the gap between germline ends came to 19 bases. CDR3 amino acids: CASSHDAGLLRGYTF. For the CDR3, the DNA is TGTGCCAGCAGCCATGACGCAGGGTTGCTGCGCGGCTACACCTTC.

The chain links TRBV11-2 to TRBJ2-6, with 9 bases matching TRBD1. The CDR3 covers 15 residues. V dropped 6 bases and J dropped 4; count of bases not matched to a gene: 4. Germline loops: CDR1 SGHAT, CDR2 FQNNGV. The CDR3 DNA sequence: TGTGCCAGCAGTCGGACAGGGGACGGGGCCAACGTCCTGACTTTC. Protein sequence: CASSRTGDGANVLTF.

This chain connects TRBV5-1 to TRBJ2-7; 10 bases are shared with TRBD1. Per the germline V gene, CDR1 is SGHRS and CDR2 is YFSETQ. V lost 4 bases and J lost 3; bases outside the gene matches: 4. The CDR3 is 14 residues long. CDR3 residues: CASSRTGGNYEQYF. CDR3 in DNA: TGCGCCAGCAGCCGGACAGGGGGGAACTACGAGCAGTACTTC. Filled out from reference TRBV5-1 and TRBJ2-7, the complete variable domain reads KAGVTQTPRYLIKTRGQQVTLSCSPISGHRSVSWYQQTPGQGLQFLFEYFSETQRNKGNFPGRFSGRQFSNSRSEMNVSTLELGDSALYLCASSRTGGNYEQYFGPGTRLTVT.

The chain employs TRBV2 and TRBJ2-7, with D possibly being TRBD2 (5 bases). This CDR3 comprises 14 residues. Trimming removed 8 bases at V and 3 bases at J, with 17 bases between. Per germline, CDR1 SNHLY and CDR2 FYNNEI. The CDR3 coding sequence is TGTGCCAGCTCTCGAAGGGAGCGAGGCTACGAGCAGTACTTC. Translating it yields CASSRRERGYEQYF.

The chain links TRBV5-4 to TRBJ2-3, with D hard to call. Germline V lookup: CDR1 SGHNT, CDR2 YYREEE (reference sequence). This CDR3 is 16 amino acids long. Trimming removed 4 bases at V and 4 bases at J, with 19 bases between. The CDR3 nucleotides read TGTGCCAGCAGCAAAACGGCCCCAAAGTCACCAGATACGCAGTATTTT. This encodes CASSKTAPKSPDTQYF.